Presented here are 31 T cell receptor beta chains from one specimen sequenced in a study of T cell clonotyping in hematopoietic cell transplantation. TCRdb's copy holds only in-frame clones and misses some; the assay was immunoSEQ multiplex PCR. The sample shows about 43,000 clones, 95% of them seen only once. The sequencing sample was made of peripheral blood mononuclear cells. These receptors all stem from a man aged 25 to 45 in good health. Some clones in this sample may be carry-over from other donors' samples.

The gene calls are TRBV4-1 and TRBJ2-7; TRBD2 aligns across 7 bases. This CDR3 is 15 amino acids long. Germline CDR1 is MGHRA and CDR2 is YSYEKL. Trimming took 0 bases from V and 5 from J; bases not matched to a gene: 7. In DNA form, the CDR3 reads TGCGCCAGCAGCCAAGATGGGGGAGGGCCGAACGAGCAGTACTTC. Translated: CASSQDGGGPNEQYF.

This clone showed up just once. The CDR3 spells CASSQDRVYEQYF. CDR3 DNA: TGTGCCAGCAGCCAGGACAGGGTTTACGAGCAGTACTTC. The chain links TRBV4-2 to TRBJ2-7, with 8 bases aligning to TRBD1. V lost 3 bases, J lost 4 bases, and 2 bases stayed unmatched. This CDR3 has 13 residues. Germline V gene data show CDR1 as LGHNA and CDR2 as YNFKEQ.

The rearrangement uses TRBV5-1 and TRBJ2-2; 9 bases match TRBD2. V shed 1 base, J shed 1 base, and the junction held 14 bases outside the gene matches. This CDR3 is built from 20 residues. Germline V gives CDR1 SGHRS, CDR2 YFSETQ. DNA for the CDR3: TGCGCCAGCAGCTTGACGGGAGCGGGGGGAAACGAGTTGAACACCGGGGAGCTGTTTTTT. Protein: CASSLTGAGGNELNTGELFF.

This clone has only a few counts. The chain couples TRBV5-4 to TRBJ2-2, with D maybe TRBD2 (6 bases). The V end lost 4 bases, the J end lost 0 bases, and 10 bases lay between the germline ends. The germline V gene has CDR1 SGHNT and CDR2 YYREEE (reference sequence). The CDR3 is 15 amino acids. The CDR3 nucleotides are TGTGCCAGCAGCGGCGCGGGGACGAACACCGGGGAGCTGTTTTTT. Translating gives CASSGAGTNTGELFF.

The chain carries TRBV4-2 and TRBJ2-2; either TRBD1 or TRBD2 may fit D (7 bases each). V was pared by 6 bases and J by 0 bases, with 20 bases between. The CDR3 spans 18 residues. Germline CDR1 and CDR2: LGHNA and YNFKEQ. CDR3 in DNA: TGTGCCAGCAGTCCCGCCAGGGGGGGACCCGCGAACACCGGGGAGCTGTTTTTT. This translates into CASSPARGGPANTGELFF.

Of note for this clone: A read error may account for a junction end that differs from germline. The chain combines TRBV4-3 with TRBJ2-2, with 9 bases that match TRBD1. Looked up from germline, CDR1 is LGHNA and CDR2 is YSLEER. The CDR3 consists of 18 residues. The CDR3 sequence: CASSQYPQDRGNPGELFF. CDR3 DNA: TGCGCCAGCAGCCAGTACCCTCAAGACAGGGGGAACCCCGGGGAGCTGTTTTTT.

V and J are TRBV7-9 and TRBJ1-1; D not certain. The CDR3 loop spans 11 amino acids. V was pared by 4 bases and J by 4 bases, with 4 bases between. Germline CDR1 is SEHNR and CDR2 is FQNEAQ (reference sequence). The CDR3 spells CASSSTTEAFF. The CDR3 region has the DNA TGTGCCAGCAGCTCCACCACTGAAGCTTTCTTT.

The chain links TRBV10-3 to TRBJ1-1; TRBD1 agrees at 8 bases. Germline V gene sequence: CDR1 ENHRY, CDR2 SYGVKD. The CDR3 sequence is 18 residues long. The J segment lost 0 bases and the V segment lost 0 bases, leaving 9 bases of the junction unmatched. CDR3: CAISESKAPTGVNTEAFF. CDR3 sequence (DNA): TGTGCCATCAGTGAGTCGAAGGCCCCGACAGGGGTGAACACTGAAGCTTTCTTT.

The CDR3 loop is CASSLVGRQETQYF. The CDR3 DNA sequence: TGTGCCAGCAGCTTAGTGGGTCGCCAAGAGACCCAGTACTTC. This chain connects TRBV7-2 to TRBJ2-5; D is ambiguous. The CDR3 loop spans 14 amino acids. Per germline, CDR1 SGHTA and CDR2 FQGNSA. The V gene lost 1 base and the J gene lost 1 base, with 7 bases spanning the gap.

V is TRBV19 and J is TRBJ2-3, with D possibly being TRBD2 (5 bases). Trimming removed 1 base from V and 0 bases from J, with 11 bases in between. This CDR3 spans 16 amino acids. Per the germline V gene, CDR1 is LNHDA and CDR2 is SQIVND (reference sequence). CDR3 in DNA: TGTGCCAGTAGTATAGTCTCTAGCTGGAGCACAGATACGCAGTATTTT. This translates into CASSIVSSWSTDTQYF.

This chain links TRBV12-5 with TRBJ2-5; D is unresolved. The germline V and J ends were trimmed by 5 bases and 2 bases, with 18 bases remaining between them. The germline V gene has CDR1 LGHNT and CDR2 FRNRAP. The CDR3 is 16 residues long. In nucleotides, the CDR3 is TGTGCTAGTGGTCATGGACCGAACGGCAGGCAAGAGACCCAGTACTTC. Amino acid sequence: CASGHGPNGRQETQYF.

The V gene is TRBV10-3, the J gene TRBJ2-2, with unresolved D. The V gene lost 3 bases and the J gene lost 5 bases, with 10 bases spanning the gap. CDR3 size: 14 residues. The germline CDR1 and CDR2 sequences are ENHRY and SYGVKD. The CDR3 region is CAISDPSGTGELFF. The CDR3 region has the DNA TGTGCCATCAGTGACCCTAGTGGGACCGGGGAGCTGTTTTTT.

The chain couples TRBV9 to TRBJ1-6; TRBD1 agrees at 7 bases. Losses at the gene ends were 4 bases for V and 5 bases for J; bases not matched to a gene: 6. CDR1 SGDLS and CDR2 YYNGEE come from the germline V gene. The CDR3 sequence is 15 residues long. In nucleotides, the CDR3 is TGTGCCAGCAGCCCTCCGGGACAGAATAATTCACCCCTCCACTTT. It specifies CASSPPGQNNSPLHF.

The chain joins TRBV6-1 to TRBJ2-7; a possible D gene is TRBD2 (6 bases). Trimming stripped 2 bases from V and 1 base from J, with 12 bases between. The CDR3 extends over 15 amino acids. Germline CDR1 is MNHNS and CDR2 is SASEGT. For the CDR3, the DNA is TGTGCCAGCAGTGAACGGCTAGCGCAATCCTACGAGCAGTACTTC. Residues: CASSERLAQSYEQYF.

The chain couples TRBV4-1 to TRBJ1-1; 7 positions agree with TRBD1. CDR3 size: 15 residues. Trimming removed 0 bases from V and 9 bases from J; junction bases left unmatched: 10. Germline lookup yields CDR1 MGHRA and CDR2 YSYEKL. The CDR3 sequence: CASSQDTRTGQKAFF. Here the CDR3 DNA reads TGCGCCAGCAGCCAAGATACGAGAACGGGACAGAAAGCTTTCTTT.

The CDR3, as DNA: TGTGCCAGCAGCGTAGAAGGGGGTCGCACCGGGGAGCTGTTTTTT. Translation: CASSVEGGRTGELFF. V and J are TRBV9 and TRBJ2-2; tentatively, D is TRBD1 (6 bases). CDR1 and CDR2 from the germline V gene are SGDLS and YYNGEE. The CDR3 runs to 15 residues. With 0 bases removed from V and 4 bases from J, the gap between germline ends came to 10 bases.

The chain has TRBV9 and TRBJ2-7, with 7 bases matching TRBD2. After removal of 0 bases from V and 3 bases from J, the junction contained 9 bases not matched to a gene. Germline V CDR1 and CDR2: SGDLS, YYNGEE. The CDR3 sequence is 16 residues long. Here the CDR3 reads CASSVGLGGRGYEQYF. CDR3 nucleotide sequence: TGTGCCAGCAGCGTAGGCTTGGGCGGGAGAGGCTACGAGCAGTACTTC.

The V and J genes are TRBV6-1 and TRBJ2-1, with D unresolved. V lost 4 bases to trimming and J lost 9 bases, with 7 bases between them. The CDR3 spans 11 residues. The germline CDR1 and CDR2 sequences are MNHNS and SASEGT. The CDR3 loop reads CASSVSGEQFF. CDR3 nucleotide sequence: TGTGCCAGCAGTGTCTCGGGTGAGCAGTTCTTC.

This clone was counted once. J is TRBJ2-3 and V is TRBV18; weak D call: TRBD1 (6 bases). V shed 3 bases and J shed 4 bases, with 14 bases lying between them. From germline, CDR1 is KGHSH and CDR2 LQKENI. This CDR3 spans 15 amino acids. CDR3 loop: CASSPQGQTSDTQYF. The CDR3 DNA sequence: TGTGCCAGCTCACCCCAAGGACAGACCTCAGATACGCAGTATTTT.

CDR3: CASSDRMPLNTEAFF. For the CDR3, the DNA is TGTGCCAGCAGTGACAGAATGCCCTTGAACACTGAAGCTTTCTTT. The chain recombines TRBV6-1 with TRBJ1-1; D gene unclear. The ends were cut back, 3 bases at V and 0 bases at J, with 11 bases in the middle. The germline gives CDR1 MNHNS, CDR2 SASEGT. The length of the CDR3 is 15 residues.

The V call is TRBV11-3, the J call TRBJ2-7; 8 bases agree with TRBD1. V gave up 0 bases and J gave up 0 bases; unmatched junction bases: 13. This CDR3 has 19 residues. Germline values: CDR1 SGHNT, CDR2 YENEEA. DNA of the CDR3: TGTGCCAGCAGCTTAGACAAGTGGTACGGACAGGGCCTCTCCTACGAGCAGTACTTC. It specifies CASSLDKWYGQGLSYEQYF.

This sequence joins TRBV7-2 and TRBJ1-2; no firm D call. The CDR3 runs 13 residues. Trimming left V 5 bases short and J 2 bases short, with 9 bases between. CDR1 SGHTA and CDR2 FQGNSA come from the germline V gene. The DNA of the CDR3 is TGTGCCAGCAGCCAGGACTCAAACTATGGCTACACCTTC. Protein sequence: CASSQDSNYGYTF.

The chain is built from TRBV6-4 and TRBJ1-1; 8 nucleotides agree with TRBD1. V shed 6 bases and J 3 bases; nucleotides not matched to a gene: 6. The CDR3 is 14 residues long. Per the germline V gene, CDR1 is MRHNA and CDR2 is SNTAGT. The CDR3 DNA follows: TGTGCCAGCAGGGGACAGGACAGGGACACTGAAGCTTTCTTT. This gives the protein CASRGQDRDTEAFF.

The CDR3 coding sequence is TGTGCCAGCAGCTGGGGGGATATTAACTATGGCTACACCTTC. Translating it yields CASSWGDINYGYTF. The chain is built from TRBV5-4 and TRBJ1-2, with D possibly TRBD1 on 5 matching bases. V was pared by 3 bases and J by 1 base, with 10 bases between. The germline CDR1 and CDR2 sequences are SGHNT and YYREEE (reference sequence). This CDR3 is 14 amino acids long.

The V and J genes are TRBV2 and TRBJ2-7; possibly TRBD1 for D (7 bases). CDR1 is SNHLY and CDR2 is FYNNEI in the germline V gene. V shed 8 bases and J shed 4 bases, with 15 bases lying between them. This CDR3 has 13 residues. The CDR3 is CASGGGQGYEQYF. DNA of the CDR3: TGTGCCAGCGGAGGGGGCCAGGGATACGAGCAGTACTTC.

This rearrangement joins TRBV11-3 to TRBJ2-7; tentatively, D is TRBD1 (6 bases). CDR3 length equals 14 residues. V dropped 3 bases and J dropped 6 bases, with 15 bases sitting between them. The germline V gene has CDR1 SGHNT and CDR2 YENEEA. CDR3 bases: TGTGCCAGCAGCTTCCGGGACCCCAGGGGCGAGCAGTACTTC. It translates to CASSFRDPRGEQYF.

This rearrangement joins TRBV4-2 to TRBJ2-7, with 13 positions matching TRBD2. The junction had 12 bases not matched to a gene; V was cut back by 1 base and J by 3 bases. This CDR3 is 19 amino acids long. Germline CDR1 and CDR2: LGHNA and YNFKEQ. The CDR3 loop reads CASSQGLGLAGDLGYEQYF. The CDR3 DNA is TGTGCCAGCAGCCAAGGGCTCGGACTAGCGGGAGATTTGGGCTACGAGCAGTACTTC.

The chain joins TRBV7-6 to TRBJ2-6; the D gene is possibly TRBD1 (6 bases). V was shortened by 1 base and J by 2 bases, with 15 bases between the two germline ends. CDR3 length: 18 amino acids. Germline loops: CDR1 SGHVS, CDR2 FNYEAQ. CDR3 protein: CASSLEPGVSTGANVLTF. CDR3 coding DNA: TGTGCCAGCAGCTTAGAACCAGGGGTTTCTACTGGGGCCAACGTCCTGACTTTC.

The CDR3 region is CSVAGQGGARVSEQFF. CDR3 nucleotide sequence: TGCAGCGTCGCAGGACAAGGCGGAGCCCGGGTGAGTGAGCAGTTCTTC. V and J are TRBV29-1 and TRBJ2-1, with D possibly matching TRBD1 (5 bases). This CDR3 comprises 16 residues. Deletions cut 6 bases from V and 9 bases from J, with 27 bases between. Germline-derived CDR1 and CDR2 are SQVTM and ANQGSEA.

CDR3 protein: CASRTGRTEAFF. CDR3 DNA: TGTGCCAGCAGGACTGGGAGGACTGAAGCTTTCTTT. The chain uses TRBV27 and TRBJ1-1; D call uncertain. Germline CDR1 MNHEY, CDR2 SMNVEV (reference sequence). This CDR3 is built from 12 residues. V was pared by 6 bases and J by 5 bases, with 10 bases between.

The chain couples TRBV7-6 to TRBJ1-1; D is undetermined. V was pared by 1 base and J by 6 bases, with 9 bases between. Germline V gene data show CDR1 as SGHVS and CDR2 as FNYEAQ. This CDR3 contains 13 residues. This chain's CDR3 is CASSLGRAAEAFF. The CDR3 DNA reads as TGTGCCAGCAGCTTAGGACGGGCCGCTGAAGCTTTCTTT.